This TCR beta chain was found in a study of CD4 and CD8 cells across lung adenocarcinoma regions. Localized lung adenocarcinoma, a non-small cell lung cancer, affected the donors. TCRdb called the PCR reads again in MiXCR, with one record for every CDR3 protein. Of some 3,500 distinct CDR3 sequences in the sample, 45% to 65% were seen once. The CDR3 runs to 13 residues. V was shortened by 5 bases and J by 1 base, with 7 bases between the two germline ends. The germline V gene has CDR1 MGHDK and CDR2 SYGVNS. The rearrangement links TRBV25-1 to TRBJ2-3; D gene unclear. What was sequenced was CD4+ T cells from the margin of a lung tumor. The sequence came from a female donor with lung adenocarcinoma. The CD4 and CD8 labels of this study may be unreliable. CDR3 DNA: TGTGCCAGCAGTAAAACAGGCACAGATACGCAGTATTTT. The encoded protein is CASSKTGTDTQYF. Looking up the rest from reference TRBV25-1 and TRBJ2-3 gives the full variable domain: EADIYQTPRYLVIGTGKKITLECSQTMGHDKMYWYQQDPGMELHLIHYSYGVNSTEKGDLSSESTVSRIRTEHFPLTLESARPSHTSQYLCASSKTGTDTQYFGPGTRLTVL.